Here is one T cell receptor beta chain with its context. The CDR3 has 15 amino acids. Trimming took 3 bases from V and 10 from J; bases not matched to a gene: 3. Germline V gene sequence: CDR1 KGHSH, CDR2 LQKENI. Assay used: immunoSEQ multiplex PCR; TCRdb lists only in-frame clones, some missing. The table has 35,000 to 45,000 clones, 82% seen once. These data belong to a study of T cells in localized non-small cell lung cancer. The sequencing used peripheral blood, collected before any cancer treatment. The clonotype was recovered from a male donor at least 60 years old with stage III squamous cell lung carcinoma. This rearrangement joins TRBV18 to TRBJ2-1; 16 bases align to TRBD2. The CDR3 DNA is TGTGCCAGCTCACCGGGACTAGCGGGAGGGGACGAGCAGTTCTTC. Residues: CASSPGLAGGDEQFF. Full variable domain (rest looked up from reference TRBV18 and TRBJ2-1): NAGVMQNPRHLVRRRGQEARLRCSPMKGHSHVYWYRQLPEEGLKFMVYLQKENIIDESGMPKERFSAEFPKEGPSILRIQQVVRGDSAAYFCASSPGLAGGDEQFFGPGTRLTVL.